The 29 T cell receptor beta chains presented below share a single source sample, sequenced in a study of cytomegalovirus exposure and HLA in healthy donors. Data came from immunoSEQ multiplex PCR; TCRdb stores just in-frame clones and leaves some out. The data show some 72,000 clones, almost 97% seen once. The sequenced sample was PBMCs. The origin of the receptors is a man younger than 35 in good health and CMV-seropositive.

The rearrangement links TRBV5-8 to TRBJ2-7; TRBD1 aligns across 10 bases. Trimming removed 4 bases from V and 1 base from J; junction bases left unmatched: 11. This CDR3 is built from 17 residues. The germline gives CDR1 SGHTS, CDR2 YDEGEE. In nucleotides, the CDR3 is TGTGCCAGCAGCCTGGACCGACAGGGGGCTACGTCCTACGAGCAGTACTTC. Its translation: CASSLDRQGATSYEQYF.

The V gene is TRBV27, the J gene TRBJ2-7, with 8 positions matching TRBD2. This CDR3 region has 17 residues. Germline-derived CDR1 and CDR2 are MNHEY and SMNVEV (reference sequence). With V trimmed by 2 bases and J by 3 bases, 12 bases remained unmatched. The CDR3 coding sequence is TGTGCCAGCAGTTTACTTAGGAGCGGGGGAGGATACTACGAGCAGTACTTC. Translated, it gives CASSLLRSGGGYYEQYF.

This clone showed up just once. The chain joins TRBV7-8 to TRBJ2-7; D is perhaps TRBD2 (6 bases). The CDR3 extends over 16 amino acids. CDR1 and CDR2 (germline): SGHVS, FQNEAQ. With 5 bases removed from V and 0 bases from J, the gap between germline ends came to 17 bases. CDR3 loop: CASSPRGGLSSYEQYF. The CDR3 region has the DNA TGTGCCAGCAGCCCCCGGGGAGGTCTTAGCTCCTACGAGCAGTACTTC.

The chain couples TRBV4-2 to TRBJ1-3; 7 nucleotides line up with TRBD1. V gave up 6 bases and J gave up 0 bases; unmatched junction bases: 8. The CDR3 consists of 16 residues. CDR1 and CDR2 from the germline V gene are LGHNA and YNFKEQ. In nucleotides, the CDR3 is TGTGCCAGCAGTCCGACAGGGATACACTCTGGAAACACCATATATTTT. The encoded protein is CASSPTGIHSGNTIYF.

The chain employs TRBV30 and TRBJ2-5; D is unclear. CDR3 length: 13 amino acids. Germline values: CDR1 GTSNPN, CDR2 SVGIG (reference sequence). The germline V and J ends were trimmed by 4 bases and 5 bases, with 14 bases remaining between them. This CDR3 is CAWNRGNAETQYF. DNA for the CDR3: TGTGCCTGGAACCGTGGTAATGCGGAGACCCAGTACTTC.

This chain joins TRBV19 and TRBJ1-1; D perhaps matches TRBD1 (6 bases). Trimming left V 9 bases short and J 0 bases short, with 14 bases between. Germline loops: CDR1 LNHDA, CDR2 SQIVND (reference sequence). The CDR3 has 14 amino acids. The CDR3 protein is CASGATGMNTEAFF. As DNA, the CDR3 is TGTGCCAGCGGAGCGACAGGTATGAACACTGAAGCTTTCTTT.

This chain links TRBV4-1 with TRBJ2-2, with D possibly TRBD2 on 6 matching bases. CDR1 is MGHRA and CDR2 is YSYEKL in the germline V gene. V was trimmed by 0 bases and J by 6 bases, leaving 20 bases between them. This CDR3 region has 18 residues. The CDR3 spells CASSQDRRGPFVPGELFF. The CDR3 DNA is TGCGCCAGCAGCCAAGATCGGAGGGGACCGTTCGTCCCCGGGGAGCTGTTTTTT.

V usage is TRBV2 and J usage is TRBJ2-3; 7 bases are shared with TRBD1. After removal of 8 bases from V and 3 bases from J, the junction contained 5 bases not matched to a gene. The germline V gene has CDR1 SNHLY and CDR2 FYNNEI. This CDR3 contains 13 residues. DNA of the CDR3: TGTGCCAGCGCGGAACAGGGGACAGATACGCAGTATTTT. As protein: CASAEQGTDTQYF.

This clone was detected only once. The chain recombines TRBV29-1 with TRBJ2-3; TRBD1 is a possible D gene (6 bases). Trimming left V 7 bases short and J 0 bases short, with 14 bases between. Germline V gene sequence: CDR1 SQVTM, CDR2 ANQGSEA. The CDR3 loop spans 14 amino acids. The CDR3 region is CSGGRGPSTDTQYF. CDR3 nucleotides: TGCAGCGGGGGCAGGGGACCTAGCACAGATACGCAGTATTTT.

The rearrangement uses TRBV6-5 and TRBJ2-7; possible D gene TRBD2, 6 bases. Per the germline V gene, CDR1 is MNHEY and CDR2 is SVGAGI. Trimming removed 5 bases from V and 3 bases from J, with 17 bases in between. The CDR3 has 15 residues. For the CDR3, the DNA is TGTGCCAGCAGTCCCCTTTGGGGAGGCATCTACGAGCAGTACTTC. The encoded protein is CASSPLWGGIYEQYF.

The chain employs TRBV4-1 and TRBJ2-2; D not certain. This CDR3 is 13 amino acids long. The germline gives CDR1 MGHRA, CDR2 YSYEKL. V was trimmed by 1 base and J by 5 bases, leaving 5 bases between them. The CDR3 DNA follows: TGCGCCAGCAGCCAAGTCCGGACCGGGGAGCTGTTTTTT. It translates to CASSQVRTGELFF.

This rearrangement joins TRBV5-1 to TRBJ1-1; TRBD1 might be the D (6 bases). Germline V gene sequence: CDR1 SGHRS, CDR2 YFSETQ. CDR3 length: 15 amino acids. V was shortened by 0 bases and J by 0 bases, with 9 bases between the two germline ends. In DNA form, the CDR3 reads TGCGCCAGCAGCTTGGGGGGACAAATGAACACTGAAGCTTTCTTT. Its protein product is CASSLGGQMNTEAFF.

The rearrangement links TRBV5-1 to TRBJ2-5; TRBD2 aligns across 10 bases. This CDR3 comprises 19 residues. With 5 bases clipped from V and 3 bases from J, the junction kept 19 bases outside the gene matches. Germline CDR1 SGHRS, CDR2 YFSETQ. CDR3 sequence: CASRSGSGRPSRPEETQYF. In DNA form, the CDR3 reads TGCGCCAGCAGGTCGGGTAGCGGGAGGCCCTCAAGACCAGAAGAGACCCAGTACTTC.

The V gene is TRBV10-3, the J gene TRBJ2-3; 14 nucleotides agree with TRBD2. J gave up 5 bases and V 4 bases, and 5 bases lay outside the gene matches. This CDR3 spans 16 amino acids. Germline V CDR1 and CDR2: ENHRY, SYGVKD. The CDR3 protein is CAISGGLAGVLDTQYF. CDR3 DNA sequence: TGTGCCATCAGTGGGGGACTAGCGGGAGTTTTAGATACGCAGTATTTT.

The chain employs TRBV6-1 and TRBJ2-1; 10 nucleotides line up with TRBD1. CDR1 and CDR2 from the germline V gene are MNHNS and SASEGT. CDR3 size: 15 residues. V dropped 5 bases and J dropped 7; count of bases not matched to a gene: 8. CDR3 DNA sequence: TGTGCCAGCAGTTCACGACAGGGGGCTCGGAATGAGCAGTTCTTC. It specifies CASSSRQGARNEQFF.

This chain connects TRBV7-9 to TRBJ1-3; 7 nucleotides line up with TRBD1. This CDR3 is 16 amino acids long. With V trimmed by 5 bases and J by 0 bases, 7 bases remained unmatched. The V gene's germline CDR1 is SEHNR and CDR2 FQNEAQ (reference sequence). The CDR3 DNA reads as TGTGCCAGCAGCCCGGGGACAGCGACCTCTGGAAACACCATATATTTT. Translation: CASSPGTATSGNTIYF.

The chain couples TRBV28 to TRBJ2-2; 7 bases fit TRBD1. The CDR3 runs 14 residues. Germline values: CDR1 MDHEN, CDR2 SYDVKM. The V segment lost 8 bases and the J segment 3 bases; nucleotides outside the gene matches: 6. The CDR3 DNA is TGTGCCAGCTCGCTGGGACAGTACACCGGGGAGCTGTTTTTT. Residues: CASSLGQYTGELFF.

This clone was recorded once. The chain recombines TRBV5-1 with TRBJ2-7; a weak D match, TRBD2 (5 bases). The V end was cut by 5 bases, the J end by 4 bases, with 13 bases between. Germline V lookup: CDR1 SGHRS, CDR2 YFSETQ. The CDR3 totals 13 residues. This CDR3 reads CASSPASLYEQYF. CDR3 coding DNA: TGCGCCAGCAGTCCGGCTAGCTTGTACGAGCAGTACTTC.

CDR3 sequence reads: CASSLQGVAEAFF. For the CDR3, the DNA is TGTGCCAGCAGTTTACAGGGGGTAGCTGAAGCTTTCTTT. The V and J genes are TRBV28 and TRBJ1-1; 7 positions agree with TRBD1. Germline CDR1 and CDR2: MDHEN and SYDVKM. The junction had 3 bases not matched to a gene; V was cut back by 2 bases and J by 6 bases. This CDR3 is 13 amino acids long.

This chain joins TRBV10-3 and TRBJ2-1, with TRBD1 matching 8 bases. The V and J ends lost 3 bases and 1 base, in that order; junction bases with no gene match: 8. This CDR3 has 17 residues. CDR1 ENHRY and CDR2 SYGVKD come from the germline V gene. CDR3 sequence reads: CAISDPRQGRSYNEQFF. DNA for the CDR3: TGTGCCATCAGTGACCCTCGACAGGGGAGGTCCTACAATGAGCAGTTCTTC.

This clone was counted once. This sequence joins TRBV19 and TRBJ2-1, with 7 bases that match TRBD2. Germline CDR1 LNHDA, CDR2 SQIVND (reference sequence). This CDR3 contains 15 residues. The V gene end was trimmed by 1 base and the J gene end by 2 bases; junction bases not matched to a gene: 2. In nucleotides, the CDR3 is TGTGCCAGTAGTATAGGAAGCGGGGCCTACAATGAGCAGTTCTTC. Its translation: CASSIGSGAYNEQFF. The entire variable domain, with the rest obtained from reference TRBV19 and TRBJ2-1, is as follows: DGGITQSPKYLFRKEGQNVTLSCEQNLNHDAMYWYRQDPGQGLRLIYYSQIVNDFQKGDIAEGYSVSREKKESFPLTVTSAQKNPTAFYLCASSIGSGAYNEQFFGPGTRLTVL.

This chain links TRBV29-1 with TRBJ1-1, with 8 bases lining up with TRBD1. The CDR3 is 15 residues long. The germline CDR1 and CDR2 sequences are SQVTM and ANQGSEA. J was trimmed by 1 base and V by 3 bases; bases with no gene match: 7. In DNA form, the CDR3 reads TGCAGCGTTGATGGTCGGACAGGGCCGAACACTGAAGCTTTCTTT. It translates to CSVDGRTGPNTEAFF. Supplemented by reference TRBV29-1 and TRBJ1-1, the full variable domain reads SAVISQKPSRDICQRGTSLTIQCQVDSQVTMMFWYRQQPGQSLTLIATANQGSEATYESGFVIDKFPISRPNLTFSTLTVSNMSPEDSSIYLCSVDGRTGPNTEAFFGQGTRLTVV.

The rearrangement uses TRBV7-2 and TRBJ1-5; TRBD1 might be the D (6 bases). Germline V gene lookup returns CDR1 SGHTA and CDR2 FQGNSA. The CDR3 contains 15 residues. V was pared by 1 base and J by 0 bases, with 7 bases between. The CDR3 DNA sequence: TGTGCCAGCAGCTTAGTACAGGGTAGCAATCAGCCCCAGCATTTT. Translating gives CASSLVQGSNQPQHF.

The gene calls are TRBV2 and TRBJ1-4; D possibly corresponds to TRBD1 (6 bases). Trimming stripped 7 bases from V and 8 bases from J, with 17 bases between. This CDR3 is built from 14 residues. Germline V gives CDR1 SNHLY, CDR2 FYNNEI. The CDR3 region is CASTSTGSPEKLFF. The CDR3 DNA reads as TGTGCCAGCACCTCGACAGGTTCGCCGGAAAAACTGTTTTTT.

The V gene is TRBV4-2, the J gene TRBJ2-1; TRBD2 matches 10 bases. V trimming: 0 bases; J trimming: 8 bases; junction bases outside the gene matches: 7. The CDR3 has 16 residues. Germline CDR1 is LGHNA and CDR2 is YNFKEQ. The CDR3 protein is CASSQDEASGGYEQFF. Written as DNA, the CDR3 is TGTGCCAGCAGCCAAGATGAGGCTAGCGGGGGCTATGAGCAGTTCTTC.

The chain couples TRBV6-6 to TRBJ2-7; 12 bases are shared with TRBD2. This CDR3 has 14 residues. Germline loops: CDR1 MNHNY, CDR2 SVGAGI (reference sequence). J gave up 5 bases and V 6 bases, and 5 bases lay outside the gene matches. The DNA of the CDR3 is TGTGCCAGCAGCAAACTAGCGGGAGGCCACGAGCAGTACTTC. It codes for CASSKLAGGHEQYF.

As DNA, the CDR3 is TGTGCCAGCAGCTTACAGGGGTGGAAACAGACCCAGTACTTC. Protein sequence: CASSLQGWKQTQYF. The chain couples TRBV11-2 to TRBJ2-5; a weak D match, TRBD1 (6 bases). Germline lookup yields CDR1 SGHAT and CDR2 FQNNGV. The CDR3 loop spans 14 amino acids. V was cut by 2 bases and J by 6 bases, with 13 bases left in between.

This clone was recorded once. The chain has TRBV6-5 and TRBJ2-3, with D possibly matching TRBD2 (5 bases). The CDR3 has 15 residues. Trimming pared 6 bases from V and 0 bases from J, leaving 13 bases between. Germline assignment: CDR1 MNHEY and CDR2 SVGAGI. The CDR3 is CASRESGYSTDTQYF. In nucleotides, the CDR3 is TGTGCCAGCAGGGAAAGCGGATACAGCACAGATACGCAGTATTTT.

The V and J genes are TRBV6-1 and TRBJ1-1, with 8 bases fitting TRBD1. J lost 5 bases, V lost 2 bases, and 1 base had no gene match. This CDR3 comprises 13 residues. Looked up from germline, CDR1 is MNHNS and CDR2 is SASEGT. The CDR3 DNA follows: TGTGCCAGCAGTGAATACAGGGGGACTGAAGCTTTCTTT. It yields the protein CASSEYRGTEAFF.